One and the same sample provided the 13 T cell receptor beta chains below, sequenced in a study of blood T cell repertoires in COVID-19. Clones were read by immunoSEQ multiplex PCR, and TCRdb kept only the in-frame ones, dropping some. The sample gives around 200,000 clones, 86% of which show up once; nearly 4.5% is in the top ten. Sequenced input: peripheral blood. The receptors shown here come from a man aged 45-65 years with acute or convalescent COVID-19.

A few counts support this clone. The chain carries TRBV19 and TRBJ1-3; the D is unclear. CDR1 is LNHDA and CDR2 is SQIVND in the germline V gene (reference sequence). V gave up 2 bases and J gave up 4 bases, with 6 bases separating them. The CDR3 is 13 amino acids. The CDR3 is CASSITEGNTIYF. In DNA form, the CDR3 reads TGTGCCAGTAGTATAACAGAAGGAAACACCATATATTTT.

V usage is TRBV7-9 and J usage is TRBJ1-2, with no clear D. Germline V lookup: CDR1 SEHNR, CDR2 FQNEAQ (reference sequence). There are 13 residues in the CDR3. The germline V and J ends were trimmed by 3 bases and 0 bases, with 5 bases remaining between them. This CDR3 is CASSFTANYGYTF. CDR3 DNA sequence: TGTGCCAGCAGCTTTACGGCTAACTATGGCTACACCTTC.

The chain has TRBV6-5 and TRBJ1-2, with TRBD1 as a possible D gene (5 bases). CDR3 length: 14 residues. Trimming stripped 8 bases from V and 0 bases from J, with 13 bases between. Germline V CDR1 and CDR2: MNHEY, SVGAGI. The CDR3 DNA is TGTGCCAGCCAGGGCAGTGGCTCTAACTATGGCTACACCTTC. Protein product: CASQGSGSNYGYTF.

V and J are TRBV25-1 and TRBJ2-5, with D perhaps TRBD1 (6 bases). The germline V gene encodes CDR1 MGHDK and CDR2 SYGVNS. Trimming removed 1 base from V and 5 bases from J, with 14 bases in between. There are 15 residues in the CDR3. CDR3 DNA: TGTGCCAGCAGTGAATTGCAGGGGAAAACGGAGACCCAGTACTTC. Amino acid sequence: CASSELQGKTETQYF.

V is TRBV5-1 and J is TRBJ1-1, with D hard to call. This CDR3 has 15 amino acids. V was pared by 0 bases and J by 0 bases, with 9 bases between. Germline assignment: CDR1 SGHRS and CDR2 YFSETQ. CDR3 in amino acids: CASSLVPSMNTEAFF. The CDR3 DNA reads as TGCGCCAGCAGCTTGGTTCCATCTATGAACACTGAAGCTTTCTTT.

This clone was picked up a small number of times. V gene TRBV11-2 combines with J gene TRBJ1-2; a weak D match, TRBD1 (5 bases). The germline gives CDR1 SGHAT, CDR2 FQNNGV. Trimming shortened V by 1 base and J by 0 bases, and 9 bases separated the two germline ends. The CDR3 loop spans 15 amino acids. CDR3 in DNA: TGTGCCAGCAGCTTAGTAAGGGGAACTAACTATGGCTACACCTTC. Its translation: CASSLVRGTNYGYTF.

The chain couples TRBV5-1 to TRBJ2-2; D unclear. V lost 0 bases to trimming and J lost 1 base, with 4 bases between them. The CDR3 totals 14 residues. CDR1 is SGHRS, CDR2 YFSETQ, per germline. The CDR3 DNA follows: TGCGCCAGCAGCTTGGGACAGAACACCGGGGAGCTGTTTTTT. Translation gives CASSLGQNTGELFF.

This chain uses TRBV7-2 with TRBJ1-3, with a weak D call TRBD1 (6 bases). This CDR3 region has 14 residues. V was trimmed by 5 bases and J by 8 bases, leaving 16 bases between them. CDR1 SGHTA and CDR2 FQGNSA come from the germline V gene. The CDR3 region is CASSRPGHVDTIYF. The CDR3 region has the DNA TGTGCCAGCAGCCGCCCGGGACATGTGGACACCATATATTTT. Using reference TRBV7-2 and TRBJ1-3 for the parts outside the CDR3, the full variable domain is GAGVSQSPSNKVTEKGKDVELRCDPISGHTALYWYRQSLGQGLEFLIYFQGNSAPDKSGLPSDRFSAERTGGSVSTLTIQRTQQEDSAVYLCASSRPGHVDTIYFGEGSWLTVV.

In DNA form, the CDR3 reads TGTGCCAGCAGCCCGAGGACAGGGGGGAACACTGAAGCTTTCTTT. As protein: CASSPRTGGNTEAFF. The V gene is TRBV9, the J gene TRBJ1-1; TRBD1 aligns across 10 bases. The trim removed 4 bases at V and 1 base at J, leaving 4 bases unmatched. CDR3 length equals 15 residues. Germline lookup yields CDR1 SGDLS and CDR2 YYNGEE.

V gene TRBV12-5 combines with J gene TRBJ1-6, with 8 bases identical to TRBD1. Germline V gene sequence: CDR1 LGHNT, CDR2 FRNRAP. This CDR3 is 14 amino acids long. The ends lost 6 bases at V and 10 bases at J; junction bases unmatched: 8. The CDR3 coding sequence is TGTGCTAGTGGACTCGGACAGGGTTGGTCACCCCTCCACTTT. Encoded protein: CASGLGQGWSPLHF.

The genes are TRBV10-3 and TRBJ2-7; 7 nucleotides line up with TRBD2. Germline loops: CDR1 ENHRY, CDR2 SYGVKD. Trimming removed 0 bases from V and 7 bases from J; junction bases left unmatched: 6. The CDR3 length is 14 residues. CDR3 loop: CAISESKLAREQYF. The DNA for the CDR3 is TGTGCCATCAGTGAGTCGAAACTAGCGAGGGAGCAGTACTTC.

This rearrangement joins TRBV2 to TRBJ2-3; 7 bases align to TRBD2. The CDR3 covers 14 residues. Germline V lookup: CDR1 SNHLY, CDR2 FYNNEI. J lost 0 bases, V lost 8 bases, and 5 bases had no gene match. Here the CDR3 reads CASLSSGSTDTQYF. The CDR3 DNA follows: TGTGCCAGCTTATCTAGCGGTAGCACAGATACGCAGTATTTT.

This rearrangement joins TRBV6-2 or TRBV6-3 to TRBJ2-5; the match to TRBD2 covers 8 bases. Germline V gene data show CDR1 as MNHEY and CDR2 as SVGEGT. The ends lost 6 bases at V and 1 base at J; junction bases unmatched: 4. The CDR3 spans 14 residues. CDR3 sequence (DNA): TGTGCCAGCAGCCAGGGACTAGTCCAAGAGACCCAGTACTTC. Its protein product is CASSQGLVQETQYF.